What follows are 3 T cell receptor beta chains derived from one specimen sequenced in a study of blood T cell repertoires in COVID-19 (dated by TCRdb to about 2020). Receptors were amplified or captured by the immunoSEQ multiplex PCR assay. TCRdb took this table from immuneACCESS and kept in-frame rearrangements with V and J called. Such tables lack part of the clones; where checked against another copy, unresolved V genes explain under half of the gap, and the rest is unexplained. Present in this sample are 80,000 to 100,000 clones, 60% to 85% of which were seen just once. The biggest ten clones account for about 15% of the sample. Material: peripheral blood. These receptors originate from a human donor in a cohort sampled during active COVID-19.

The chain carries TRBV5-1 and TRBJ2-5; D uncertain. Germline V lookup: CDR1 SGHRS, CDR2 YFSETQ. The CDR3 totals 14 residues. Trimming removed 0 bases at V and 5 bases at J, with 11 bases between. Written as DNA, the CDR3 is TGCGCCAGCAGCTTGGTCCAGAATGCTGAGACCCAGTACTTC. This codes for CASSLVQNAETQYF.

CDR3 nucleotides: TGTGCCAGCAGCCAAGGAGTGACCACGACCAACTATGGCTACACCTTC. Translated, it gives CASSQGVTTTNYGYTF. This chain connects TRBV5-4 to TRBJ1-2; unclear D gene. The CDR3 extends over 16 amino acids. Trimming stripped 4 bases from V and 2 bases from J, with 18 bases between. CDR1 is SGHNT and CDR2 is YYREEE in the germline V gene (reference sequence).

V and J are TRBV29-1 and TRBJ2-1; 15 bases are shared with TRBD2. Germline CDR1 reads SQVTM; CDR2 reads ANQGSEA. V trimming: 7 bases; J trimming: 9 bases; junction bases outside the gene matches: 7. The CDR3 loop spans 14 amino acids. CDR3 amino acids: CSAGLAGGDSEQFF. CDR3 in DNA: TGCAGCGCCGGACTAGCGGGGGGGGATAGTGAGCAGTTCTTC.